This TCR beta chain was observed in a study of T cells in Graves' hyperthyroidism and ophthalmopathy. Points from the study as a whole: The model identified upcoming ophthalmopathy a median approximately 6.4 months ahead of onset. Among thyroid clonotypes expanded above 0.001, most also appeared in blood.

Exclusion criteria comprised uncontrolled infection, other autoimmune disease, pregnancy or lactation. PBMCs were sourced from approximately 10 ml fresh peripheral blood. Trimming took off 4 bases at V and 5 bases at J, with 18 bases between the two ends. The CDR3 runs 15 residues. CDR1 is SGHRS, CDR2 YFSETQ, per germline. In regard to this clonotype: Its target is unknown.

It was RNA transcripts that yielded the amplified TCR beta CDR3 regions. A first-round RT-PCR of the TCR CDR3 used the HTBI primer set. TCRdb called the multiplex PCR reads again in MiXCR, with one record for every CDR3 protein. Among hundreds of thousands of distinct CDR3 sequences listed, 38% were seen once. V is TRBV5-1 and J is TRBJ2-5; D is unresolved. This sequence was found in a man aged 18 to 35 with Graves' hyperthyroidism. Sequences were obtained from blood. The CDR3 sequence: CASSGPGPYEETQYF. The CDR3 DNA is TGCGCCAGCAGCGGACCGGGTCCGTACGAGGAGACCCAGTACTTC.